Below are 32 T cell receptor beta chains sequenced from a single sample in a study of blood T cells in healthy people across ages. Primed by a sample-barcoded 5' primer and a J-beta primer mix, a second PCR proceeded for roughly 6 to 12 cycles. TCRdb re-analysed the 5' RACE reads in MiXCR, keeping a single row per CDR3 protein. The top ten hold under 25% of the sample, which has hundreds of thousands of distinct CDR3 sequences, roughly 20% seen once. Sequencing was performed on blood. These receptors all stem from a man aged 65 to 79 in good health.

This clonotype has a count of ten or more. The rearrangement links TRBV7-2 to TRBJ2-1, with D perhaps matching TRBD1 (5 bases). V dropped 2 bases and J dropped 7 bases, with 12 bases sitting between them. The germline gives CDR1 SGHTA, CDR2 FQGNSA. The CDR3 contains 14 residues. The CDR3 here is CASSLMQGLNEQFF. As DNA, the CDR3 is TGTGCCAGCAGCTTAATGCAGGGTTTAAATGAGCAGTTCTTC.

CDR3 region: CASSAGTGGQQPQHF. The DNA for the CDR3 is TGTGCCAGCAGTGCCGGGACAGGGGGCCAACAGCCCCAGCATTTT. This sequence joins TRBV28 and TRBJ1-5, with 12 bases matching TRBD1. CDR1 and CDR2 (germline): MDHEN, SYDVKM. The CDR3 has 15 residues. The junction had 6 bases not matched to a gene; V was cut back by 5 bases and J by 7 bases.

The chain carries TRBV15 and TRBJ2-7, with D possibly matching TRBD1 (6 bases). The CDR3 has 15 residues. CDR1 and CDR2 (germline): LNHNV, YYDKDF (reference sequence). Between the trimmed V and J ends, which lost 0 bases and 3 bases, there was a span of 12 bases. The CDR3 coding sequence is TGTGCCACCAGCAGAGATCGTGGGGGCTTCTACGAGCAGTACGTC. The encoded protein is CATSRDRGGFYEQYV.

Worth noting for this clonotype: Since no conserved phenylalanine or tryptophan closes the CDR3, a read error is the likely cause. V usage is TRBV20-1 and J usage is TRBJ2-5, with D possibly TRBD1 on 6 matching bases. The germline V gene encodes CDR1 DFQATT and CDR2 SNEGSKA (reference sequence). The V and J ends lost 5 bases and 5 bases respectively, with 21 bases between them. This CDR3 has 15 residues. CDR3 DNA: TGCAGTGCTGCCACAGGGCGATATGCGAGTGAGACCCAGTACCTC. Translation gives CSAATGRYASETQYL.

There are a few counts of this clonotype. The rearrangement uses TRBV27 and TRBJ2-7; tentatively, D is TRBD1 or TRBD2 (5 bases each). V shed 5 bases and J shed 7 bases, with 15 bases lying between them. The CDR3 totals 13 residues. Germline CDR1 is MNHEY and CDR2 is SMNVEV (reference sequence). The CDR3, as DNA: TGTGCCAGCAGTCCCCTGGGGGTTGGGGAGCAGTACTTC. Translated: CASSPLGVGEQYF.

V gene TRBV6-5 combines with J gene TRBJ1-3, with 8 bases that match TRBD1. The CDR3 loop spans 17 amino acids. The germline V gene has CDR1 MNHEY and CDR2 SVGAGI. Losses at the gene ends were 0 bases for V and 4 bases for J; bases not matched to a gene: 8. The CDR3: CASSYSWQGARGNTIYF. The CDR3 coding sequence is TGTGCCAGCAGTTACTCGTGGCAGGGGGCGCGGGGAAACACCATATATTTT.

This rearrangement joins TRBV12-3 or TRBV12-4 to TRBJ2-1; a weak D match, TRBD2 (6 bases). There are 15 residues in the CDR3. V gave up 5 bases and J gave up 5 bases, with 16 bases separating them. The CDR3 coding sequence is TGTGCCAGCAGTGCTGCGGGGAATCCAAACAATGAGCAGTTCTTC. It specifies CASSAAGNPNNEQFF.

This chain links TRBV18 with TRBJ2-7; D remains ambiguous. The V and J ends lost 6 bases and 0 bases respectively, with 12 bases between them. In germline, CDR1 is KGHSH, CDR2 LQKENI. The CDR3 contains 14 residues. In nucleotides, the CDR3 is TGTGCCAGCTCGGCTAAAGACACCTCCTACGAGCAGTACGTC. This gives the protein CASSAKDTSYEQYV.

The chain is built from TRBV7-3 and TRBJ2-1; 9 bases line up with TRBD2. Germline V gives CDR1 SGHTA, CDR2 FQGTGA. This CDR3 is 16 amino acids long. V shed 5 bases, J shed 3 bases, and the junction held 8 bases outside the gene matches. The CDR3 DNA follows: TGTGCCAGCAGCGAAAAGGCGGGAGGGCTCTACAATGAGCAGTTCTTC. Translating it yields CASSEKAGGLYNEQFF.

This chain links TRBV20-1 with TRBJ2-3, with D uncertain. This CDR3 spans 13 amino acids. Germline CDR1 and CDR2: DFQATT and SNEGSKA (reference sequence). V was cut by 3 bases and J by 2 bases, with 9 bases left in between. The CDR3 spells CSARDRNTDTQYF. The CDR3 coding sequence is TGCAGTGCTAGGGACCGGAACACAGATACGCAGTATTTT.

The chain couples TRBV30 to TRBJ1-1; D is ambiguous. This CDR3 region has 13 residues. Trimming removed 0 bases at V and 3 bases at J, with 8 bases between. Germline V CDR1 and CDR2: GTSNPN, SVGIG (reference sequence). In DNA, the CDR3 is TGTGCCTGGAGTGTAAGGTCTGACACTGAAGCTTTCTTT. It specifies CAWSVRSDTEAFF.

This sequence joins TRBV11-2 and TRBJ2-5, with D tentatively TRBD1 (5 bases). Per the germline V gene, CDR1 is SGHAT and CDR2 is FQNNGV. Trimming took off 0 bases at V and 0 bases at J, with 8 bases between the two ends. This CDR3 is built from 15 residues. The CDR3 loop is CASSLDRGNQETQYF. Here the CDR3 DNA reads TGTGCCAGCAGCTTAGATAGGGGAAACCAAGAGACCCAGTACTTC.

The CDR3 DNA follows: TGTGCCAGCAGTCCAGTGGCGAGAGCGGTCGCATACGAGCAGTACGTC. Protein product: CASSPVARAVAYEQYV. The chain recombines TRBV27 with TRBJ2-7; D might be TRBD2 (5 bases). V was cut by 5 bases and J by 4 bases, with 21 bases left in between. In germline, CDR1 is MNHEY, CDR2 SMNVEV (reference sequence). This CDR3 spans 16 amino acids.

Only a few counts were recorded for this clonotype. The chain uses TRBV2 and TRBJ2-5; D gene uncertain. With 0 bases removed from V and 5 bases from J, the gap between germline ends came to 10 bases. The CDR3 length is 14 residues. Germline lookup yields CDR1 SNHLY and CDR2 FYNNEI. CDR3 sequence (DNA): TGTGCCAGCAGTGAAGCGCGCCGGTCCGAGACCCAGTACTTC. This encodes CASSEARRSETQYF. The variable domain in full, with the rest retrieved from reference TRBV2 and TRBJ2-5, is EPEVTQTPSHQVTQMGQEVILRCVPISNHLYFYWYRQILGQKVEFLVSFYNNEISEKSEIFDDQFSVERPDGSNFTLKIRSTKLEDSAMYFCASSEARRSETQYFGPGTRLLVL.

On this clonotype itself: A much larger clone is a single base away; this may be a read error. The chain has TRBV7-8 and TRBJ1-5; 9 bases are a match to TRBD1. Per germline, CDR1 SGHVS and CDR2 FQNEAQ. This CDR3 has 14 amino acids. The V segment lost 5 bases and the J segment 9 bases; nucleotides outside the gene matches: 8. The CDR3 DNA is TGTGCCAGCAGCCCAGACAGGGGGGATCGGCCCCAGCATTTT. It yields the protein CASSPDRGDRPQHF.

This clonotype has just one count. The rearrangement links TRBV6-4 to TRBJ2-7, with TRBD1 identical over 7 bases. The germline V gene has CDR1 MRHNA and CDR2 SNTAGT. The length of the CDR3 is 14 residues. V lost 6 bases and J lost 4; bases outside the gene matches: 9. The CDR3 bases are TGTGCCAGCAGAAACAGGGGCAACCTTTACGAGCAGTACGTC. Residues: CASRNRGNLYEQYV.

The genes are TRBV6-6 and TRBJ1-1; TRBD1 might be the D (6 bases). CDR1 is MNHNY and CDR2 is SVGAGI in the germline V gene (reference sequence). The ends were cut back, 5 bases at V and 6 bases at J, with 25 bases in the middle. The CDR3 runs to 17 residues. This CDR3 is CASSPTPGGYLKAEAFF. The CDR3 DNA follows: TGTGCCAGCAGTCCCACCCCTGGGGGCTATTTGAAGGCTGAAGCTTTCTTT.

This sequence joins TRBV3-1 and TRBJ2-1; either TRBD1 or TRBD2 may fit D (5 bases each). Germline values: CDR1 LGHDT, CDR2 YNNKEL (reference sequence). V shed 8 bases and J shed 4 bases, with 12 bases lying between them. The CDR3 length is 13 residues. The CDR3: CASGTLLYNEQFF. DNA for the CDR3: TGTGCCAGCGGGACCCTCCTATACAATGAGCAGTTCTTC.

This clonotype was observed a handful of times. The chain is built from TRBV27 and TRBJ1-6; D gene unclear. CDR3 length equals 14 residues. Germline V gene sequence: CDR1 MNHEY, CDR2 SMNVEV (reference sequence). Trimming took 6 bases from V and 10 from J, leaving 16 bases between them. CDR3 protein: CASSPGSSGSPLHF. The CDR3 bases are TGTGCCAGCAGCCCGGGCTCTAGCGGCTCACCCCTCCACTTT.

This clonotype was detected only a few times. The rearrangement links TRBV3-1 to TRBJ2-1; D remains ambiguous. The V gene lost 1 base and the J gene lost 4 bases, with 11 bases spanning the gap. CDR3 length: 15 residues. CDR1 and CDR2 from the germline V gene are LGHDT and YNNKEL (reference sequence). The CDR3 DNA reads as TGTGCCAGCAGCCAAGGAAATTTTGGGTACAATGAGCAGTTCTTC. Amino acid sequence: CASSQGNFGYNEQFF.

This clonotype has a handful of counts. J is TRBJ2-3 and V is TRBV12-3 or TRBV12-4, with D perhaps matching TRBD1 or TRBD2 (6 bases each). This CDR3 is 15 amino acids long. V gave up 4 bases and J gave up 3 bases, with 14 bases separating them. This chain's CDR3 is CASSSPGAGTDTQYF. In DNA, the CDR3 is TGTGCCAGCAGTTCCCCGGGGGCGGGTACAGATACGCAGTATTTT.

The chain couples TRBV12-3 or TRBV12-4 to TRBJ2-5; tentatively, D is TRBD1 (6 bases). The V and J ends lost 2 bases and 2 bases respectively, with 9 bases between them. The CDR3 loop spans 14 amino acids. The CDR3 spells CASSLWTEQETQYF. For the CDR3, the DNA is TGTGCCAGCAGTTTATGGACAGAGCAAGAGACCCAGTACTTC.

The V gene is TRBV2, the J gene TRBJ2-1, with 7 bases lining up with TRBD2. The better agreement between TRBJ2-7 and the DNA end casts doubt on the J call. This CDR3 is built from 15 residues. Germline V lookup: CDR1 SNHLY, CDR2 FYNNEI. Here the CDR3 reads CASSGSSGIIHEQYV. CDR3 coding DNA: TGTGCCAGCAGTGGGTCAAGCGGGATTATCCACGAGCAGTACGTC.

CDR3 protein: CASSSSARGPGNTIYF. The CDR3 coding sequence is TGTGCCAGCAGTTCTTCTGCCCGGGGACCAGGAAACACCATATATTTT. The gene calls are TRBV6-6 and TRBJ1-3; D perhaps matches TRBD1 (5 bases). There are 16 residues in the CDR3. Germline V gene lookup returns CDR1 MNHNY and CDR2 SVGAGI (reference sequence). Trimming stripped 4 bases from V and 4 bases from J, with 17 bases between.

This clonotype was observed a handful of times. DNA for the CDR3: TGCAGTGCTAGGGGTTACCGAAGCGGGGGCTACACCTTC. It encodes CSARGYRSGGYTF. J is TRBJ1-2 and V is TRBV20-1; D gene ambiguous. This CDR3 region has 13 residues. CDR1 and CDR2 (germline): DFQATT, SNEGSKA (reference sequence). V was shortened by 3 bases and J by 8 bases, with 16 bases between the two germline ends.

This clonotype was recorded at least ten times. CDR3 bases: TGTGCCAGCAGCCCCGGGAGTCAAGAGACCCAGTACTTC. It translates to CASSPGSQETQYF. The chain is built from TRBV18 and TRBJ2-5; tentatively, D is TRBD2 (6 bases). V was clipped by 8 bases and J by 2 bases, with 12 bases between them. CDR1 is KGHSH and CDR2 is LQKENI in the germline V gene. This CDR3 is 13 amino acids long. Complete variable domain (other parts from reference TRBV18 and TRBJ2-5): NAGVMQNPRHLVRRRGQEARLRCSPMKGHSHVYWYRQLPEEGLKFMVYLQKENIIDESGMPKERFSAEFPKEGPSILRIQQVVRGDSAAYFCASSPGSQETQYFGPGTRLLVL.

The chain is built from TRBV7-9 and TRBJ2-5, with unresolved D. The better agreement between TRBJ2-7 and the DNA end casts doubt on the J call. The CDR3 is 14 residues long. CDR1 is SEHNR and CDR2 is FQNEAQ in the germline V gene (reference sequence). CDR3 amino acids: CASSLSGAHYEQYV. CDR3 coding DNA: TGTGCCAGCAGCTTATCGGGCGCGCATTACGAGCAGTACGTC.

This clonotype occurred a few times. The CDR3 nucleotides are TGCAGTGCTAGAGATGGGGGACAGGGTATGTCAGATACGCAGTATTTT. Its translation: CSARDGGQGMSDTQYF. The chain is built from TRBV20-1 and TRBJ2-3, with 9 positions matching TRBD1. Per the germline V gene, CDR1 is DFQATT and CDR2 is SNEGSKA (reference sequence). The V and J ends lost 0 bases and 4 bases, in that order; junction bases with no gene match: 8. This CDR3 has 16 amino acids.

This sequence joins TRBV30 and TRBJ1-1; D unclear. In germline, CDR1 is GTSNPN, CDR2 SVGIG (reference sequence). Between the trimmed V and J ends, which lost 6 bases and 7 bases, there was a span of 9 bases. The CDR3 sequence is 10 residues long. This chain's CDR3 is CACLWGEAFF. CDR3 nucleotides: TGTGCCTGCTTGTGGGGTGAAGCTTTCTTT.

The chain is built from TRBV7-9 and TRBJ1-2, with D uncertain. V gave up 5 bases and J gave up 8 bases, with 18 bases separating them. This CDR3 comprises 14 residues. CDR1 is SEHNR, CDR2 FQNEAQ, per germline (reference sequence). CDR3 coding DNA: TGTGCCAGCAGCCCGACGGTGAACGTACGGGGCTACACCTTC. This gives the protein CASSPTVNVRGYTF.

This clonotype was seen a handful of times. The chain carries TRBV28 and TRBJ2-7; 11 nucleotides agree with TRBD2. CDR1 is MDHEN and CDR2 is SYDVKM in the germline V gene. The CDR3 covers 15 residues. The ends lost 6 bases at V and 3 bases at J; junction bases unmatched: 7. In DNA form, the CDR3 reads TGTGCCAGCAGCCCCGGGACTAGCGGAGTCTACGAGCAGTACTTC. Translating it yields CASSPGTSGVYEQYF.

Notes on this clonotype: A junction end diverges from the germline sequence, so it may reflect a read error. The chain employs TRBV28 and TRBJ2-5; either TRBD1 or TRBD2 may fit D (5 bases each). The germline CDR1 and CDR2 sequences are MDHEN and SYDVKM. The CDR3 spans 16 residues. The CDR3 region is CASSPLHGASYNEHFF. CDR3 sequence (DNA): TGTGCCAGCAGTCCCCTCCACGGGGCCTCCTACAATGAGCACTTCTTC.